This T cell receptor beta chain stems from a study of blood T cell repertoires in COVID-19. The wider study: T cells, B-cell-depleted T cells, or PBMCs provided the cDNA or gDNA that served as material.

The V gene end was trimmed by 3 bases and the J gene end by 0 bases; junction bases not matched to a gene: 2. Looked up from germline, CDR1 is SGHKS and CDR2 is YYEKEE (reference sequence). The CDR3 length is 16 residues. Some clones are missing from TCRdb's copy, which holds only in-frame ones; the method was immunoSEQ multiplex PCR. The sample holds roughly 160,000 clones, approximately 85% seen once. The sequencing input was peripheral blood. The source is an elderly man with COVID-19, enrolled during active disease. V and J are TRBV5-5 and TRBJ2-7; TRBD2 matches 14 bases. The CDR3 reads CASSWTSGGRSYEQYF. In DNA form, the CDR3 reads TGTGCCAGCAGCTGGACTAGCGGGGGGCGCTCCTACGAGCAGTACTTC.